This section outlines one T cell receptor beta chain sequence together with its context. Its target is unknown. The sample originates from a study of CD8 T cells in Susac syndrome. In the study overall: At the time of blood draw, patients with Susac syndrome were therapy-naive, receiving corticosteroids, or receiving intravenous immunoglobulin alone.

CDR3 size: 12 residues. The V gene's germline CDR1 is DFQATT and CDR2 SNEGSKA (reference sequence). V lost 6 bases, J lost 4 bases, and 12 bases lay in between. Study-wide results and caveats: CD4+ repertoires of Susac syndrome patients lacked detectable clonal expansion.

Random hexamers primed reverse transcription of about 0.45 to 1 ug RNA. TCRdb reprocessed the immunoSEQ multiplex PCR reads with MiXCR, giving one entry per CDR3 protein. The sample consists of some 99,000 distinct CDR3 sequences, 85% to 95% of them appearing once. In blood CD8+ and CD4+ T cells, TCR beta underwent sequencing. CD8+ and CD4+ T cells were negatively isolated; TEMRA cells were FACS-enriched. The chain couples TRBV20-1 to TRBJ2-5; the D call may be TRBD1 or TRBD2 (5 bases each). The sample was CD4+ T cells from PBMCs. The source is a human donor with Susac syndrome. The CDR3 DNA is TGCAGTGCGGGGACGGTCCTAGAGACCCAGTACTTC. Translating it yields CSAGTVLETQYF.